This TCR beta chain was recorded in a study of blood T cell repertoires in COVID-19. V lost 3 bases and J lost 3; bases outside the gene matches: 8. Germline values: CDR1 LNHDA, CDR2 SQIVND (reference sequence). This CDR3 spans 16 amino acids. Produced via immunoSEQ multiplex PCR; TCRdb's table is partial and in-frame only. The sample has roughly 32,000 clones, roughly 88% seen once; the top ten hold roughly 28%. Sequenced sample: peripheral blood. This chain connects TRBV19 to TRBJ1-5, with 7 bases lining up with TRBD1. This receptor was identified in a human donor in a cohort sampled during active COVID-19. CDR3 nucleotides: TGTGCCAGTAGTATTCGAAGGACAGGAGACAATCAGCCCCAGCATTTT. Its protein is CASSIRRTGDNQPQHF.